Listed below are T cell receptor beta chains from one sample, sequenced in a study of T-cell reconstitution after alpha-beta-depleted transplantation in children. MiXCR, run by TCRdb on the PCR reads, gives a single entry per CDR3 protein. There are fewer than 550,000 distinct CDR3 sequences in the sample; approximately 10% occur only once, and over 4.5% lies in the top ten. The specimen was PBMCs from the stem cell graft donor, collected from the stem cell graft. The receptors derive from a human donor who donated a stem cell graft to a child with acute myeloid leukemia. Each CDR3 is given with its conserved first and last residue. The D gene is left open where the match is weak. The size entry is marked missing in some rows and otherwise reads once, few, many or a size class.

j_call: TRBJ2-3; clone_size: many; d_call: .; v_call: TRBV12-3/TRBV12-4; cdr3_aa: CASSFQGGADTQYF; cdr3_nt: TGTGCCAGCAGTTTCCAGGGCGGAGCAGATACGCAGTATTTT
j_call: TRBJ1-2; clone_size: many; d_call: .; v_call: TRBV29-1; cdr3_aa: CSVESGRETSF; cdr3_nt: TGCAGCGTTGAAAGTGGCCGGGAGACTTCCTTC
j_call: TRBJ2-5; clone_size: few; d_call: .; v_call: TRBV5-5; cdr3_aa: CASSFNPGTSETQYF; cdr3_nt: TGTGCCAGCAGCTTCAACCCCGGGACATCGGAGACCCAGTACTTC
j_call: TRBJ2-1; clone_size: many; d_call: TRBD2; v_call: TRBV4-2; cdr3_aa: CASSPILAGVGTNNEQFF; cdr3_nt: TGTGCCAGCAGCCCAATACTAGCGGGAGTGGGAACTAACAATGAGCAGTTCTTC
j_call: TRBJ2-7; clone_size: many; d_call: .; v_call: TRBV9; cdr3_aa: CASSVLEGGYEQYF; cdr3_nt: TGTGCCAGCAGCGTATTGGAAGGGGGTTACGAGCAGTACTTC
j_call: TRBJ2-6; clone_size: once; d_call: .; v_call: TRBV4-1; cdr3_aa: CASSQEQQAAGGLTF; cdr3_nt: TGCGCCAGCAGCCAAGAGCAACAGGCCGCCGGCGGCCTGACTTTC
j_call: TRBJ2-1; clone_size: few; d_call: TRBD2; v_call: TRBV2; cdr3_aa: CAPLRGLAGSRNEQFF; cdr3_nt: TGTGCCCCCCTGCGCGGACTAGCGGGGTCGCGGAATGAGCAGTTCTTC
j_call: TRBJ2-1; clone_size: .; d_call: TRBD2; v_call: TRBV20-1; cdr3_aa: CSAIAGPYNEQFF; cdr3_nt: TGCAGTGCCATAGCGGGACCCTACAATGAGCAGTTCTTC
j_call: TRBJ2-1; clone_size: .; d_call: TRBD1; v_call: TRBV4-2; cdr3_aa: CASSQDWTGEGEQFF; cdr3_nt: TGTGCCAGCAGCCAAGATTGGACAGGGGAAGGCGAGCAGTTCTTC
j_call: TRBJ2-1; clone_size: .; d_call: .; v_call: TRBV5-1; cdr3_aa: CASSLAARNEQFF; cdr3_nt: TGCGCCAGCAGCTTGGCAGCGCGCAATGAGCAGTTCTTC
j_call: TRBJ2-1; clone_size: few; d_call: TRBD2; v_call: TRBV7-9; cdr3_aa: CASLGGEVDEQFF; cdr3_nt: TGTGCCAGCCTTGGGGGGGAGGTCGATGAGCAGTTCTTC
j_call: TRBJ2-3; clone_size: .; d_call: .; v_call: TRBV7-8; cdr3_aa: CASSPPILARRDTQYF; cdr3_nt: TGTGCCAGCAGCCCTCCTATCCTGGCCCGCAGAGATACGCAGTATTTT
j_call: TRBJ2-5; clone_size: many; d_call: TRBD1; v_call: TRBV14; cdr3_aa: CASSQVWDSSETQYF; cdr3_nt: TGTGCCAGCAGCCAAGTTTGGGACAGTTCAGAGACCCAGTACTTC
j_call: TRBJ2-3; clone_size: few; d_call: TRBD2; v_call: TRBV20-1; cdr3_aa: CSARTSGVMQYF; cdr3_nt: TGCAGTGCTAGGACTAGCGGGGTCATGCAGTATTTT
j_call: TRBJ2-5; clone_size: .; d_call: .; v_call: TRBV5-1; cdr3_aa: CASSLGVNTGQETQYF; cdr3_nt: TGCGCCAGCAGCTTGGGGGTGAATACAGGGCAAGAGACCCAGTACTTC
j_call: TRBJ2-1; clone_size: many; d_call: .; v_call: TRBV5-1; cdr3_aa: CASSSSAGEQFF; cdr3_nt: TGCGCCAGCAGCTCGTCGGCGGGTGAGCAGTTCTTC